The subject of this entry is one T cell receptor beta chain. In this sample, this clone turned up once. Its antigen is still unknown. Base qualities are not recorded, but no much larger clone differs from it by a single base. The collaborating institutions used their own protocols to collect whole blood in K2EDTA tubes. For TCRbeta analysis, collaborators shipped samples in one of three forms: frozen whole blood, isolated PBMCs, or DNA extracted from either of those sample types. These data belong to a study of blood T cell repertoires in COVID-19 (TCRdb year 2020). In the study overall: The collaborator samples originated in the United States, Italy and Spain and spanned the acute and convalescent phases of COVID-19. The prospective study material was composed of cDNA or gDNA derived from T cells, B-cell-depleted T cells, or PBMCs. Subjects who had been exposed to COVID-19, were actively infected with it, or had recovered from it provided the deeply sampled blood TCRbeta repertoires that made up the dataset. The repertoires were made available in a free public database intended to serve as a resource for research on the immune response to SARS-CoV-2. Samples came from the ongoing ImmuneRACE study (first 160 participants) plus 1,254 subjects from 6 global collaborators. The sample metadata nearly always contained a de-identified subject ID, COVID-19 status, age in years and sex. Where available, HLA class I and class II types were obtained from metadata supplied by the sample provider rather than from assay-based typing.

TCRbeta CDR3 regions were amplified from genomic DNA by means of the immunoSEQ Assay, a bias-controlled multiplex PCR. The authors' pipeline ran thus. The number of nucleated cells in each sample was estimated from the amplification of reference gene primers within the assay. To quantify the absolute abundance of each unique TCRbeta CDR3 rearrangement, sequence reads were collapsed and filtered. For each sample, productive Simpson clonality was calculated as the square root of Simpson's diversity index over productive rearrangements. The table comes from immuneACCESS by way of TCRdb, which keeps in-frame sequences with V and J called. Part of the clones is missing from these tables; in studies checked, under half for an unresolved V gene and the rest for unknown reasons. That table supplies the V and J calls and clone size; D and trimming were determined from the DNA. Present in this sample are roughly 160,000 clones, around 84% of which were seen just once. Of the sample, 0.8% to 1.2% is held by the ten largest clones.

The full study reports these points: The quantity of clinical and demographic metadata differed by source and by participant and was supplied without curation.

Inclusive of the bounding cysteine and phenylalanine, the CDR3 is 13 residues long. Just the 39-base CDR3 DNA is kept, in frame starting at base 1. The germline V gene provides CDR1 SGDLS and CDR2 YYNGEE. The junction shows trimming of 0 bases on V and 7 bases on J, plus 7 bases between the germline ends. The chain links TRBV9 with TRBJ2-2; the D gene remains uncertain. Sequencing was done on a sample of peripheral blood. The clonotype comes from a middle-aged man with acute or convalescent COVID-19. The DNA sequence is as follows: TGTGCCAGCAGCGTAGCTCCCCGCGGGGAGCTGTTTTTT. Its protein reads: CASSVAPRGELFF.